This TCR beta chain was profiled in a study of T cell responses to AZD1222 COVID-19 vaccine. Study conclusions and caveats: Regions left unmutated in variants are reportedly the target of nearly half of spike-specific TCRs.

Germline CDR1 KGHSH, CDR2 LQKENI. V lost 6 bases, J lost 2 bases, and 6 bases stayed unmatched. The CDR3 covers 14 residues. Points on this clone: What it recognizes is unknown.

This table comes from immunoSEQ multiplex PCR, and its TCRdb copy is limited to in-frame clones, with some not included. The sample consists of around 140,000 clones, roughly 92% of them appearing once. The sequence came from an adult in good health. The sequences come from peripheral blood, collected on day 0 of AZD1222 vaccination. The V gene is TRBV18, the J gene TRBJ1-2, with 7 bases that match TRBD1. The CDR3 protein is CASSQGQLNYGYTF. As DNA, the CDR3 is TGTGCCAGCTCGCAGGGACAGCTCAACTATGGCTACACCTTC.